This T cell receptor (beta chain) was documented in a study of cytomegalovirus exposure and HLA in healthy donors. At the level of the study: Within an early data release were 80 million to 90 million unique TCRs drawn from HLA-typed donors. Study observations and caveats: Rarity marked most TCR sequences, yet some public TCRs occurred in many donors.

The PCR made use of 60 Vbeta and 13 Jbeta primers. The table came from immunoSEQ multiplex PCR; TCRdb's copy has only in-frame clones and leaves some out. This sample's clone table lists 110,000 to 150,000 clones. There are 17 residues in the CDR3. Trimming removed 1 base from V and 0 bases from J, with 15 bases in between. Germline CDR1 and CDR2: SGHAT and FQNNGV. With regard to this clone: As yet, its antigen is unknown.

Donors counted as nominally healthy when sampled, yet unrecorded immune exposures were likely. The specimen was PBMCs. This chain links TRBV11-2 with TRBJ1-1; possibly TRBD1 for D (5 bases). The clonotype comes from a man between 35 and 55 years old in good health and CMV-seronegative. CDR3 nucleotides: TGTGCCAGCAGCTTAGGAAGGGGCAGTGGGGTGAACACTGAAGCTTTCTTT. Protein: CASSLGRGSGVNTEAFF.